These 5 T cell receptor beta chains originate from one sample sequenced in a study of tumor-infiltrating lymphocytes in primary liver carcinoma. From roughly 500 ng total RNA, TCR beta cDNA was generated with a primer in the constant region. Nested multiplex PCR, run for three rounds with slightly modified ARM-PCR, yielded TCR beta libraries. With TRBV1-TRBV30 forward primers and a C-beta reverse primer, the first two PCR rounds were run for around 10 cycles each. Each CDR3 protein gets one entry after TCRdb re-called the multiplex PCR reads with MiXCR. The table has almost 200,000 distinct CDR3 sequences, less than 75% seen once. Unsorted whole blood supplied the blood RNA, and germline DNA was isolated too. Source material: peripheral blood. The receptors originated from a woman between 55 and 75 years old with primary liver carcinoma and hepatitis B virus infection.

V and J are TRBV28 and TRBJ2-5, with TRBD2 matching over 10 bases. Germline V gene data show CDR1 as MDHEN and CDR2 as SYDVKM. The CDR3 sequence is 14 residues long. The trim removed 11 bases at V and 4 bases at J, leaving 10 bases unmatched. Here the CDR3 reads CAGTRAGGGETQYF. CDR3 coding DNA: TGTGCCGGCACCAGAGCGGGAGGGGGAGAGACCCAGTACTTC. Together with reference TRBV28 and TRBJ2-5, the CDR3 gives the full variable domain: DVKVTQSSRYLVKRTGEKVFLECVQDMDHENMFWYRQDPGLGLRLIYFSYDVKMKEKGDIPEGYSVSREKKERFSLILESASTNQTSMYLCAGTRAGGGETQYFGPGTRLLVL.

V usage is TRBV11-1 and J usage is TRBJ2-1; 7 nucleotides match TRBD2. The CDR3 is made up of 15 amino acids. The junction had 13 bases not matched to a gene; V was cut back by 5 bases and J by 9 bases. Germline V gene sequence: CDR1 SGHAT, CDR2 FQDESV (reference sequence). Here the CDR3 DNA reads TGTGCCAGCAGCACCCGGACCAGCGGGAATGGTGAGCAGTTCTTC. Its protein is CASSTRTSGNGEQFF.

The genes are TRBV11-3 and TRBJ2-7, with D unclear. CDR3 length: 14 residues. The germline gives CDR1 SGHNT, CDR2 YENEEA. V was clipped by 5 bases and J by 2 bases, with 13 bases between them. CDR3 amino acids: CASSPYTRPYEQYF. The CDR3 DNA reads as TGTGCCAGCAGCCCATATACGAGGCCCTACGAGCAGTACTTC. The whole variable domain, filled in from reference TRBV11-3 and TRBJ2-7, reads EAGVVQSPRYKIIEKKQPVAFWCNPISGHNTLYWYLQNLGQGPELLIRYENEEAVDDSQLPKDRFSAERLKGVDSTLKIQPAELGDSAVYLCASSPYTRPYEQYFGPGTRLTVT.

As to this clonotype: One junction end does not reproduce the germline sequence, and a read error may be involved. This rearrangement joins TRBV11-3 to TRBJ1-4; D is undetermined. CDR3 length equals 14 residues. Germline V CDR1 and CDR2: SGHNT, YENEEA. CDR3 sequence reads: CANSWDRSNEKLFF. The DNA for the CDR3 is TGTGCCAACAGCTGGGATAGGTCTAATGAAAAACTGTTTTTT.

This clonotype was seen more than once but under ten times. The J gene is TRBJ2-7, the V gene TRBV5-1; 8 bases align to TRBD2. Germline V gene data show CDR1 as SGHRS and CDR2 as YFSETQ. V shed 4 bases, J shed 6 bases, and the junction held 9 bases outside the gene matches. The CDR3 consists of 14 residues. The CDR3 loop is CASSQLAGPGEQYF. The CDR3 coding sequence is TGCGCCAGCAGCCAATTAGCGGGGCCGGGCGAGCAGTACTTC.